The entry below describes one T cell receptor beta chain. Its antigen is undetermined. Sequencing was performed with immunoSEQ multiplex PCR; in TCRdb, only in-frame clones are kept and a portion is missing. Among more than 110,000 clones listed, roughly nine tenths were seen once. This sample stems from a study of T cell responses to AZD1222 COVID-19 vaccine. Study context: Pooling covered second doses at about 4 or about 12 weeks. Study outcomes and limitations: Dominant at 160-218 and 743-854, vaccine-associated CD4 TCRs also spanned spike.

The germline V gene has CDR1 SGHTA and CDR2 FQGNSA. Deletions cut 2 bases from V and 3 bases from J, with 11 bases between. The CDR3 length is 15 residues. This sequence originates from an adult in good health. This chain connects TRBV7-2 to TRBJ1-5; tentatively, D is TRBD1 (5 bases). The sample here was peripheral blood, taken on day 0 of AZD1222 vaccination. Here the CDR3 DNA reads TGTGCCAGCAGCTTATTCGGCAGGGCCAATCAGCCCCAGCATTTT. The encoded protein is CASSLFGRANQPQHF.